This T cell receptor beta chain was documented in a study of sequential checkpoint blockade in melanoma. Stated treatment: randomized to nivolumab then ipilimumab (arm A) or the reverse (arm B). Using immunoSEQ multiplex PCR, the repertoire was profiled, and TCRdb retains in-frame clones only, with some absent. Altogether some 17,000 clones are present, more than 65% being singletons, with the ten largest covering about 22%. The CDR3 runs 14 residues. The ends lost 8 bases at V and 3 bases at J; junction bases unmatched: 6. Germline CDR1 reads SGHVS; CDR2 reads FQNEAQ. This sequence joins TRBV7-8 and TRBJ2-7, with 11 bases fitting TRBD2. This TCR came from a human donor with melanoma. This specimen was CD8+ T cells sorted from blood (inferred from file names), taken from a patient given nivolumab and ipilimumab in sequence. The CDR3 DNA sequence: TGTGCCAGCGGGTCAGGGACTAGCGGCTACGAGCAGTACTTC. Translating it yields CASGSGTSGYEQYF.